This passage covers 23 T cell receptor beta chains from one sample sequenced in a study of T-cell memory formation after mild COVID-19. MiXCR, applied by TCRdb to the 5' RACE reads, yields one record per CDR3 protein. The sample shows hundreds of thousands of distinct CDR3 sequences, roughly 20% of them seen only once. Sequenced sample: PBMCs or a T cell subset sorted from them (not recorded which). The receptors stem from an adult woman who had mild COVID-19 (a few samples of this study predate the infection). Cell type and time point are not known.

This clonotype has just a few counts. V and J are TRBV7-9 and TRBJ2-1, with 16 bases identical to TRBD2. The J segment lost 5 bases and the V segment lost 8 bases, leaving 12 bases of the junction unmatched. Germline V gene data show CDR1 as SEHNR and CDR2 as FQNEAQ (reference sequence). This CDR3 comprises 18 residues. The CDR3 DNA follows: TGTGCCAGCGCCTTAGTGGGGACTAGCGGGAGGGGCGACAATGAGCAGTTCTTC. It translates to CASALVGTSGRGDNEQFF.

This clonotype was detected only a few times. The chain recombines TRBV7-2 with TRBJ2-1; 7 bases agree with TRBD2. The CDR3 covers 15 residues. Per germline, CDR1 SGHTA and CDR2 FQGNSA. Trimming removed 3 bases from V and 1 base from J; junction bases left unmatched: 3. The CDR3 is CASSFAGVSYNEQFF. CDR3 DNA sequence: TGTGCCAGCAGCTTCGCGGGAGTATCCTACAATGAGCAGTTCTTC.

The V gene is TRBV5-1, the J gene TRBJ2-1; 9 nucleotides match TRBD2. This CDR3 has 15 residues. Trimming at V came to 3 bases and at J to 7 bases, leaving 8 bases not matched to a gene. Germline-derived CDR1 and CDR2 are SGHRS and YFSETQ. CDR3 in DNA: TGCGCCAGCAGCTGGGGTAGCGGGAGTCGTAATGAGCAGTTCTTC. As protein: CASSWGSGSRNEQFF.

V is TRBV7-9 and J is TRBJ1-2; D remains ambiguous. Germline values: CDR1 SEHNR, CDR2 FQNEAQ (reference sequence). The CDR3 covers 14 residues. V was trimmed by 5 bases and J by 6 bases, leaving 16 bases between them. The CDR3 sequence: CASSLSSIRHGYTF. For the CDR3, the DNA is TGTGCCAGCAGCCTAAGCTCAATTAGGCATGGCTACACCTTC.

Here the CDR3 reads CASSVLFSGEQYF. In nucleotides, the CDR3 is TGTGCCAGCAGCGTCCTGTTTTCGGGGGAGCAGTACTTC. The chain links TRBV9 to TRBJ2-7, with D possibly TRBD2 on 5 matching bases. The CDR3 has 13 residues. The V and J ends lost 2 bases and 7 bases respectively, with 13 bases between them. The germline V gene has CDR1 SGDLS and CDR2 YYNGEE.

The CDR3 region has the DNA TGTGCCAGCAGTTCAATAGCGGGGGGGGCCGATTACATACGGTCCCGCTCAGATACGCAGTATTTT. Protein product: CASSSIAGGADYIRSRSDTQYF. The chain uses TRBV12-3 or TRBV12-4 and TRBJ2-3; 11 bases fit TRBD2. The CDR3 length is 22 residues. V lost 4 bases to trimming and J lost 4 bases; unmatched junction nucleotides: 25.

This chain links TRBV5-1 with TRBJ1-2; D is ambiguous. This CDR3 is built from 14 residues. V lost 3 bases, J lost 1 base, and 10 bases lay in between. Germline V gene sequence: CDR1 SGHRS, CDR2 YFSETQ. CDR3 bases: TGCGCCAGCAGCTCCTTAGGGATTAACTATGGCTACACCTTC. Protein product: CASSSLGINYGYTF.

The gene calls are TRBV4-3 and TRBJ2-2; 8 nucleotides line up with TRBD1. In germline, CDR1 is LGHNA, CDR2 YSLEER. Trimming cost V 1 base and J 3 bases; bases outside gene matches: 10. CDR3 length equals 18 residues. The CDR3 loop reads CASSQVVLDRGYTGELFF. The CDR3 nucleotides are TGCGCCAGCAGCCAAGTCGTACTTGACAGGGGATACACCGGGGAGCTGTTTTTT.

This clonotype was detected ten times or more. CDR3 nucleotides: TGTGCCACTAGCGGTTGGGCAACTAACACTGAAGCTTTCTTT. This gives the protein CATSGWATNTEAFF. V and J are TRBV7-3 and TRBJ1-1; no reliable D call. Germline V gene sequence: CDR1 SGHTA, CDR2 FQGTGA. The CDR3 is 14 amino acids. V lost 10 bases and J lost 2, with 17 bases in between.

The V call is TRBV3-1, the J call TRBJ2-7; possible D gene TRBD2, 6 bases. The V gene lost 4 bases and the J gene lost 5 bases, with 12 bases spanning the gap. The CDR3 runs to 13 residues. The germline V gene has CDR1 LGHDT and CDR2 YNNKEL (reference sequence). The CDR3 loop is CASSRTAGNEQYF. The DNA for the CDR3 is TGTGCCAGCAGCCGCACCGCGGGGAACGAGCAGTACTTC.

The chain is built from TRBV7-8 and TRBJ1-5; a possible D gene is TRBD1 (6 bases). The CDR3 runs 16 residues. Trimming cost V 1 base and J 5 bases, with 15 bases left between them. Germline-derived CDR1 and CDR2 are SGHVS and FQNEAQ. The DNA for the CDR3 is TGTGCCAGCAGCTTAGGGTCTGGGGGGCCAGATCAGCCCCAGCATTTT. Encoded protein: CASSLGSGGPDQPQHF.

In its sample, this clonotype was seen a few times. The chain carries TRBV7-8 and TRBJ2-2; a possible D gene is TRBD1 (6 bases). V lost 6 bases, J lost 5 bases, and 16 bases lay in between. The CDR3 contains 15 residues. The germline CDR1 and CDR2 sequences are SGHVS and FQNEAQ. CDR3 protein: CASRHRVERTGELFF. Here the CDR3 DNA reads TGTGCCAGCAGGCACAGGGTGGAGAGGACCGGGGAGCTGTTTTTT.

The chain has TRBV14 and TRBJ2-3, with D tentatively TRBD2 (6 bases). V was shortened by 7 bases and J by 2 bases, with 16 bases between the two germline ends. This CDR3 has 15 amino acids. The germline CDR1 and CDR2 sequences are SGHDN and FVKESK. In DNA form, the CDR3 reads TGTGCCAGCAACCGAGCGGGCCGGATCACAGATACGCAGTATTTT. Its protein is CASNRAGRITDTQYF.

The rearrangement uses TRBV12-3 or TRBV12-4 and TRBJ2-7, with TRBD2 matching 8 bases. This CDR3 contains 15 residues. V shed 3 bases, J shed 4 bases, and the junction held 8 bases outside the gene matches. This CDR3 is CASSFMTAGGYEQYF. The CDR3 DNA reads TGTGCCAGCAGTTTTATGACGGCGGGAGGTTACGAGCAGTACTTC.

This clonotype has just a few counts. V usage is TRBV12-3 or TRBV12-4 and J usage is TRBJ2-7; TRBD1 matches 8 bases. The CDR3 is made up of 13 amino acids. Trimming removed 5 bases from V and 3 bases from J; junction bases left unmatched: 3. CDR3 DNA sequence: TGTGCCAGCAGTCAGGACAGGGTCTACGAGCAGTACTTC. Its translation: CASSQDRVYEQYF.

This clonotype was counted a few times. The chain couples TRBV5-1 to TRBJ1-2; D gene ambiguous. There are 17 residues in the CDR3. The germline V gene has CDR1 SGHRS and CDR2 YFSETQ. V lost 0 bases and J 6 bases, leaving 21 bases between the germline ends. The DNA of the CDR3 is TGCGCCAGCAGCTTGGTTCCGGATCCCAACGCGAGTGATGGCTACACCTTC. Its translation: CASSLVPDPNASDGYTF.

This clonotype was seen only once. This chain connects TRBV7-6 to TRBJ2-7, with D tentatively TRBD1 (6 bases). Germline lookup yields CDR1 SGHVS and CDR2 FNYEAQ. The CDR3 totals 16 residues. Trimming pared 0 bases from V and 3 bases from J, leaving 15 bases between. CDR3 region: CASSLALGGQSYEQYF. The CDR3 bases are TGTGCCAGCAGCTTAGCCCTAGGCGGACAGAGCTACGAGCAGTACTTC. Full variable domain (remainder filled in from reference TRBV7-6 and TRBJ2-7): GAGVSQSPRYKVTKRGQDVALRCDPISGHVSLYWYRQALGQGPEFLTYFNYEAQQDKSGLPNDRFSAERPEGSISTLTIQRTEQRDSAMYRCASSLALGGQSYEQYFGPGTRLTVT.

There are a few counts of this clonotype. This chain joins TRBV20-1 and TRBJ2-1, with TRBD2 matching over 8 bases. This CDR3 contains 15 residues. J gave up 3 bases and V 6 bases, and 10 bases lay outside the gene matches. Germline V gene lookup returns CDR1 DFQATT and CDR2 SNEGSKA (reference sequence). Here the CDR3 reads CSARGQSGGYNEQFF. DNA for the CDR3: TGCAGTGCCAGGGGCCAGAGCGGGGGCTACAATGAGCAGTTCTTC.

V gene TRBV24-1 combines with J gene TRBJ2-2, with a tentative D call TRBD1 (6 bases). Germline V CDR1 and CDR2: KGHDR, SFDVKD. This CDR3 contains 12 residues. Trimming took 9 bases from V and 7 from J, leaving 11 bases between them. CDR3 region: CATWGPGGELFF. The CDR3 DNA is TGTGCCACCTGGGGGCCGGGCGGGGAGCTGTTTTTT.

The gene calls are TRBV29-1 and TRBJ2-7, with 9 positions matching TRBD1. The germline CDR1 and CDR2 sequences are SQVTM and ANQGSEA. This CDR3 has 13 amino acids. V shed 6 bases, J shed 0 bases, and the junction held 3 bases outside the gene matches. The CDR3 is CSVGTGSSYEQYF. The DNA for the CDR3 is TGCAGCGTCGGGACAGGGAGCTCCTACGAGCAGTACTTC.

The V call is TRBV27, the J call TRBJ2-4; D could derive from TRBD1 or TRBD2 (5 bases each). V was clipped by 4 bases and J by 7 bases, with 14 bases between them. The germline gives CDR1 MNHEY, CDR2 SMNVEV (reference sequence). This CDR3 has 14 amino acids. CDR3 sequence (DNA): TGTGCCAGCAGTTCCGGGACCTCTCTCAACATTCAGTACTTC. Encoded protein: CASSSGTSLNIQYF.

The chain joins TRBV14 to TRBJ1-2, with 7 positions matching TRBD1. V shed 1 base, J shed 5 bases, and the junction held 7 bases outside the gene matches. The CDR3 consists of 15 residues. Germline CDR1 and CDR2: SGHDN and FVKESK. In DNA form, the CDR3 reads TGTGCCAGCAGCCAAGTGCCCGGGACAGATTATGGCTACACCTTC. It specifies CASSQVPGTDYGYTF.

This chain uses TRBV7-8 with TRBJ2-5, with 10 nucleotides matching TRBD1. Germline V CDR1 and CDR2: SGHVS, FQNEAQ. The J segment lost 5 bases and the V segment lost 7 bases, leaving 16 bases of the junction unmatched. The CDR3 consists of 17 residues. DNA for the CDR3: TGTGCCAGCATCCCTTCCTTGAGACAGGGGGCACGGGAGACCCAGTACTTC. This encodes CASIPSLRQGARETQYF.